Each of the 26 T cell receptor beta chains below was sequenced from the same sample in a study of blood T cell repertoires in COVID-19. Method: immunoSEQ multiplex PCR; TCRdb's copy keeps in-frame clones and lacks some. The sample has 140,000 to 150,000 clones; 86% are singletons. Sequencing used PBMCs or T cells enriched from blood (not recorded which). Source of these receptors: a man aged 50 or older who had recovered from COVID-19.

The chain employs TRBV18 and TRBJ1-6; D possibly corresponds to TRBD1 (6 bases). This CDR3 is built from 15 residues. The germline V gene has CDR1 KGHSH and CDR2 LQKENI. The V and J ends lost 2 bases and 7 bases respectively, with 12 bases between them. CDR3 protein: CASSPSGTINSPLHF. The CDR3 coding sequence is TGTGCCAGCTCACCATCGGGGACAATAAATTCACCCCTCCACTTT. Together with reference TRBV18 and TRBJ1-6, the CDR3 gives the full variable domain: NAGVMQNPRHLVRRRGQEARLRCSPMKGHSHVYWYRQLPEEGLKFMVYLQKENIIDESGMPKERFSAEFPKEGPSILRIQQVVRGDSAAYFCASSPSGTINSPLHFGNGTRLTVT.

The V and J genes are TRBV7-2 and TRBJ2-3; tentative D call: TRBD1 (5 bases). The V end was cut by 1 base, the J end by 5 bases, with 13 bases between. This CDR3 is built from 15 residues. Germline V lookup: CDR1 SGHTA, CDR2 FQGNSA. The chain's CDR3 is CASSLDGRQGDTQYF. DNA for the CDR3: TGTGCCAGCAGCTTAGACGGACGCCAGGGAGATACGCAGTATTTT.

The chain has TRBV7-2 and TRBJ1-6; D is perhaps TRBD1 (6 bases). Trimming took 3 bases from V and 5 from J, leaving 11 bases between them. The CDR3 totals 15 residues. CDR1 is SGHTA and CDR2 is FQGNSA in the germline V gene. CDR3 region: CASSFRDINNSPLHF. CDR3 DNA: TGTGCCAGCAGCTTCCGGGACATAAATAATTCACCCCTCCACTTT.

This rearrangement joins TRBV19 to TRBJ1-2; no clear D gene. The V and J ends lost 5 bases and 4 bases respectively, with 17 bases between them. Germline lookup yields CDR1 LNHDA and CDR2 SQIVND (reference sequence). The CDR3 consists of 15 residues. This chain's CDR3 is CASSPRGGLFYGYTF. Here the CDR3 DNA reads TGTGCCAGTAGTCCCCGAGGCGGACTCTTCTATGGCTACACCTTC.

The rearrangement joins TRBV5-1 to TRBJ2-7, with D possibly matching TRBD1 (6 bases). Germline V CDR1 and CDR2: SGHRS, YFSETQ. This CDR3 has 13 residues. V lost 0 bases to trimming and J lost 3 bases, with 7 bases between them. The CDR3 coding sequence is TGCGCCAGCAGCTTGGAGGGGGTCTACGAGCAGTACTTC. Translating it yields CASSLEGVYEQYF.

The chain links TRBV28 to TRBJ1-1; D is perhaps TRBD1 (6 bases). Germline V gene data show CDR1 as MDHEN and CDR2 as SYDVKM. Trimming pared 6 bases from V and 4 bases from J, leaving 9 bases between. CDR3 size: 12 residues. The CDR3 nucleotides read TGTGCCAGCAGGACAGGTGGCACTGAAGCTTTCTTT. Its translation: CASRTGGTEAFF.

This clone was seen a handful of times. The rearrangement links TRBV12-3 or TRBV12-4 to TRBJ1-1; D is undetermined. Trimming left V 3 bases short and J 5 bases short, with 10 bases between. The CDR3 runs to 13 residues. The CDR3 sequence: CASSFWTGTEAFF. CDR3 sequence (DNA): TGTGCCAGCAGTTTCTGGACTGGAACTGAAGCTTTCTTT.

This clone was counted once. The genes are TRBV6-5 and TRBJ2-7, with a possible D match to TRBD2 (5 bases). The CDR3 is 13 residues long. Germline assignment: CDR1 MNHEY and CDR2 SVGAGI. The V gene lost 6 bases and the J gene lost 6 bases, with 15 bases spanning the gap. CDR3 sequence reads: CASSPADSLEQYV. The CDR3 DNA reads TGTGCCAGCAGCCCGGCGGACTCCCTCGAGCAGTACGTC.

This clone has just a few counts. The rearrangement joins TRBV7-9 to TRBJ1-2; possibly TRBD1 for D (6 bases). There are 15 residues in the CDR3. The germline V and J ends were trimmed by 4 bases and 2 bases, with 14 bases remaining between them. Germline lookup yields CDR1 SEHNR and CDR2 FQNEAQ (reference sequence). As DNA, the CDR3 is TGTGCCAGCAGCTCCGCAGGGACAAGAAACTATGGCTACACCTTC. Translation gives CASSSAGTRNYGYTF.

The rearrangement joins TRBV5-8 to TRBJ2-1; TRBD1 matches at 10 bases. Looked up from germline, CDR1 is SGHTS and CDR2 is YDEGEE. J was trimmed by 3 bases and V by 4 bases; bases with no gene match: 13. CDR3 length equals 18 residues. In nucleotides, the CDR3 is TGTGCCAGCAGCCCGGCCGCTAGACAGGGGGCCAACTACAATGAGCAGTTCTTC. It specifies CASSPAARQGANYNEQFF.

V gene TRBV30 combines with J gene TRBJ2-3, with a possible D match to TRBD2 (5 bases). This CDR3 contains 13 residues. Germline V gene data show CDR1 as GTSNPN and CDR2 as SVGIG (reference sequence). V was trimmed by 8 bases and J by 0 bases, leaving 12 bases between them. CDR3 DNA sequence: TGTGCCACCGGACTGACTAGCACAGATACGCAGTATTTT. Amino acid sequence: CATGLTSTDTQYF.

This sequence joins TRBV7-2 and TRBJ2-1, with D possibly matching TRBD1 (6 bases). Trimming removed 2 bases from V and 7 bases from J, with 9 bases in between. CDR1 is SGHTA and CDR2 is FQGNSA in the germline V gene. The CDR3 loop spans 13 amino acids. Written as DNA, the CDR3 is TGTGCCAGCAGCTTACAGGGGAAGAATGAGCAGTTCTTC. This translates into CASSLQGKNEQFF.

The rearrangement joins TRBV5-5 to TRBJ1-4; possible D gene TRBD1, 6 bases. This CDR3 has 14 residues. Germline CDR1 is SGHKS and CDR2 is YYEKEE (reference sequence). V dropped 3 bases and J dropped 8 bases, with 14 bases sitting between them. In nucleotides, the CDR3 is TGTGCCAGCAGCTCTTCGGACAGTTGGGAAAAACTGTTTTTT. This codes for CASSSSDSWEKLFF. Combining the CDR3 with reference TRBV5-5 and TRBJ1-4 gives the whole variable domain DAGVTQSPTHLIKTRGQQVTLRCSPISGHKSVSWYQQVLGQGPQFIFQYYEKEERGRGNFPDRFSARQFPNYSSELNVNALLLGDSALYLCASSSSDSWEKLFFGSGTQLSVL.

The chain employs TRBV7-2 and TRBJ2-7; a possible D gene is TRBD2 (6 bases). CDR3 size: 14 residues. The ends were cut back, 0 bases at V and 6 bases at J, with 12 bases in the middle. CDR1 is SGHTA, CDR2 FQGNSA, per germline. CDR3 bases: TGTGCCAGCAGCTTAGCGGGAGGATTCGGCGAGCAGTACTTC. Its protein is CASSLAGGFGEQYF.

V usage is TRBV5-1 and J usage is TRBJ2-5; TRBD2 aligns across 9 bases. V lost 4 bases and J lost 6; bases outside the gene matches: 13. The CDR3 has 16 residues. Germline CDR1 is SGHRS and CDR2 is YFSETQ. CDR3 sequence: CASSPSGAGGQKTQYF. CDR3 coding DNA: TGCGCCAGCAGCCCGAGTGGTGCGGGGGGGCAGAAGACCCAGTACTTC. Complete variable domain (other parts from reference TRBV5-1 and TRBJ2-5): KAGVTQTPRYLIKTRGQQVTLSCSPISGHRSVSWYQQTPGQGLQFLFEYFSETQRNKGNFPGRFSGRQFSNSRSEMNVSTLELGDSALYLCASSPSGAGGQKTQYFGPGTRLLVL.

The chain carries TRBV6-5 and TRBJ1-4; D is unresolved. Trimming left V 4 bases short and J 10 bases short, with 10 bases between. Germline assignment: CDR1 MNHEY and CDR2 SVGAGI. The CDR3 covers 12 residues. CDR3 DNA sequence: TGTGCCAGCAGTTCTCCCAGCGGAAAACTGTTTTTT. Translation gives CASSSPSGKLFF.

This chain uses TRBV21-1 with TRBJ2-4; the table's D gene call, TRBD2, was not cross checked with the DNA. TRBV21-1 is marked as a pseudogene. The CDR3 has 18 amino acids. The CDR3 nucleotides are TGTGCCAGCAGCAAAGTAGGGACTAGCGGGATCGCCAAAAACATTCAGTACTTC. As protein: CASSKVGTSGIAKNIQYF.

The chain is built from TRBV5-1 and TRBJ2-2; D is ambiguous. V was clipped by 7 bases and J by 0 bases, with 13 bases between them. Per the germline V gene, CDR1 is SGHRS and CDR2 is YFSETQ. The CDR3 is 15 amino acids. The CDR3, as DNA: TGCGCCAGCCGTTTTGTCGGGTCGAACACCGGGGAGCTGTTTTTT. Protein sequence: CASRFVGSNTGELFF.

The chain employs TRBV5-4 and TRBJ2-3; 13 bases line up with TRBD2. The CDR3 is made up of 16 amino acids. V was pared by 4 bases and J by 4 bases, with 6 bases of the junction left unmatched. Germline CDR1 and CDR2: SGHNT and YYREEE (reference sequence). In DNA form, the CDR3 reads TGTGCCAGCAGCCCCCGGACTAGCGGGAGCCCAGATACGCAGTATTTT. Its translation is CASSPRTSGSPDTQYF.

The rearrangement joins TRBV13 to TRBJ1-1; D is possibly TRBD1 (6 bases). There are 16 residues in the CDR3. V lost 3 bases and J lost 3, with 17 bases in between. The V gene's germline CDR1 is PRHDT and CDR2 FYEKMQ (reference sequence). The CDR3 DNA reads as TGTGCCAGCAGCTTTGGGGACGGGGGGCCAGACACTGAAGCTTTCTTT. It codes for CASSFGDGGPDTEAFF.

This chain uses TRBV11-2 with TRBJ2-1, with a possible D match to TRBD1 (6 bases). The CDR3 contains 13 residues. Germline V gives CDR1 SGHAT, CDR2 FQNNGV. Trimming removed 6 bases from V and 9 bases from J, with 15 bases in between. CDR3 nucleotides: TGTGCCAGCAGAGGGGGACCTGGTGGTGAGCAGTTCTTC. Protein product: CASRGGPGGEQFF.

This chain connects TRBV19 to TRBJ2-7, with 7 positions matching TRBD2. The CDR3 runs 15 residues. Germline loops: CDR1 LNHDA, CDR2 SQIVND (reference sequence). V shed 3 bases, J shed 2 bases, and the junction held 7 bases outside the gene matches. The CDR3 protein is CASSITASGTYEQYF. CDR3 DNA sequence: TGTGCCAGTAGTATCACGGCTAGCGGTACCTACGAGCAGTACTTC.

This chain links TRBV3-1 (or the pseudogene TRBV3-2) with TRBJ2-7; tentative D call: TRBD2 (7 bases). The CDR3 loop spans 18 amino acids. Germline loops: CDR1 LGHDT, CDR2 YNNKEL (reference sequence). V shed 0 bases and J shed 4 bases, with 22 bases lying between them. CDR3 loop: CASSQDGRGARPTYEQYF. CDR3 nucleotide sequence: TGTGCCAGCAGCCAAGATGGGAGGGGGGCCCGACCAACTTACGAGCAGTACTTC.

The V and J genes are TRBV25-1 and TRBJ1-1, with 7 bases identical to TRBD1. CDR1 is MGHDK, CDR2 SYGVNS, per germline. Trimming removed 3 bases from V and 11 bases from J; junction bases left unmatched: 9. The CDR3 covers 13 residues. This CDR3 is CASSEGDSLSAFF. The CDR3 DNA reads TGTGCCAGCAGTGAGGGGGACAGCCTGAGTGCTTTCTTT.

This clone is a singleton in its sample. The chain recombines TRBV29-1 with TRBJ2-5; the match to TRBD2 covers 11 bases. From germline, CDR1 is SQVTM and CDR2 ANQGSEA. The V segment lost 3 bases and the J segment 2 bases; nucleotides outside the gene matches: 5. The CDR3 runs to 15 residues. CDR3 nucleotide sequence: TGCAGCGTTGACCGACTAGCGGGGACACAAGAGACCCAGTACTTC. Residues: CSVDRLAGTQETQYF.

V is TRBV9 and J is TRBJ2-5; 9 bases match TRBD2. The germline CDR1 and CDR2 sequences are SGDLS and YYNGEE. The J segment lost 5 bases and the V segment lost 0 bases, leaving 8 bases of the junction unmatched. CDR3 length equals 16 residues. For the CDR3, the DNA is TGTGCCAGCAGCGTAGCGGTTAGCGGGGGCGGGGAGACCCAGTACTTC. Translated: CASSVAVSGGGETQYF.